The source of this T cell receptor beta chain is a study of human T cells and chemical hapten exposure. Study context: Small discrepancies in pooled library volume mainly accounted for the varying TCR yields per sample.

In TCRdb, the RACE reads were re-called with MiXCR into one record per CDR3 protein. The data contain about 120,000 distinct CDR3 sequences, roughly an eighth of them singletons. Time point specified: patch test 1, 2 weeks after DPC sensitization. Treatment meaning: therapeutic diphenylcyclopropenone sensitization with weekly scalp DPC. Trimming took 0 bases from V and 9 from J, leaving 7 bases between them. The CDR3 consists of 13 residues. Germline V gene data show CDR1 as SGHDT and CDR2 as YYEEEE. V gene TRBV5-6 combines with J gene TRBJ1-6; D ambiguous. Sequenced here: whole blood, sampled in connection with sensitization to the hapten diphenylcyclopropenone (DPC). This TCR came from a man aged 18 to 35 with alopecia areata. Some clones in this sample may be carry-over from other donors' samples. In nucleotides, the CDR3 is TGTGCCAGCAGCTTGGGTCTACGTTCACCCCTCCACTTT. Translating gives CASSLGLRSPLHF.